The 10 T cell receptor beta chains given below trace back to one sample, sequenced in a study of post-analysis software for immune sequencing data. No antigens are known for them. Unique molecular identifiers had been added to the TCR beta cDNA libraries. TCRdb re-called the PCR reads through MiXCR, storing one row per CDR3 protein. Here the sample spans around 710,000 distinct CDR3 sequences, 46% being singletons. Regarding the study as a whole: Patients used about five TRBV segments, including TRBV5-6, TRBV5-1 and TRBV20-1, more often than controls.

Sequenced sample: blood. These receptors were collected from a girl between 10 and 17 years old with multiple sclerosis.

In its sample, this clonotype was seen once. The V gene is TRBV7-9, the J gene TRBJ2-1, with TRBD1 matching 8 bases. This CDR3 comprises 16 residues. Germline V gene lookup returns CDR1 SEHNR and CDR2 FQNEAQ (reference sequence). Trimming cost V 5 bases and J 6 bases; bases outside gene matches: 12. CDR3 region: CASSKRGQALVNEQFF. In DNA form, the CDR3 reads TGTGCCAGCAGCAAAAGGGGACAGGCCCTGGTCAATGAGCAGTTCTTC.

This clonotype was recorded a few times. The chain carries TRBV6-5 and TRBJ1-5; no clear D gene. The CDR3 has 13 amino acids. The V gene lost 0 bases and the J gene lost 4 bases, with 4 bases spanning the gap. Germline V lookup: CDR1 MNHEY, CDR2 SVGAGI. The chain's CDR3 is CASSYSANQPQHF. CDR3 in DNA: TGTGCCAGCAGTTACTCGGCTAATCAGCCCCAGCATTTT.

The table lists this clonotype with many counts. CDR3 protein: CASSLVTNYYNEQFF. The CDR3 DNA reads as TGTGCCAGCAGCTTAGTGACCAATTACTACAATGAGCAGTTCTTC. The chain employs TRBV7-9 and TRBJ2-1; D not certain. Germline V gene data show CDR1 as SEHNR and CDR2 as FQNEAQ (reference sequence). CDR3 length: 15 residues. Deletions cut 1 base from V and 3 bases from J, with 10 bases between.

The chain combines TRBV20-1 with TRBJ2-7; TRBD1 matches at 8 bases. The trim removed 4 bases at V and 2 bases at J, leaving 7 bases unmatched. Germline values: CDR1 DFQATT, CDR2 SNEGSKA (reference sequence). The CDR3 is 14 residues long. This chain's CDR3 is CSATAGGLAYEQYF. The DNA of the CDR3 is TGCAGTGCTACGGCAGGGGGCTTGGCCTACGAGCAGTACTTC.

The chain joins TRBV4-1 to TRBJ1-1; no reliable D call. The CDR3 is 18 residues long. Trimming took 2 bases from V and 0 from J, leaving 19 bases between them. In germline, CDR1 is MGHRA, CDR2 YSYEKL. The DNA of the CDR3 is TGCGCCAGCAGCCAAATGGCGGGCGAAGGTCCTCTGAACACTGAAGCTTTCTTT. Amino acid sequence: CASSQMAGEGPLNTEAFF.

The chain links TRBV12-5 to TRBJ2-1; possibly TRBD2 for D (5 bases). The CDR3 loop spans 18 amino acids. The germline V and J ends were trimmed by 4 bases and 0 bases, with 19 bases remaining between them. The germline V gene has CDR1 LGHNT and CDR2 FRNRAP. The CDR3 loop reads CASGSPPDERSSYNEQFF. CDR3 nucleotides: TGTGCTAGTGGTTCCCCCCCCGATGAGCGGAGCTCCTACAATGAGCAGTTCTTC.

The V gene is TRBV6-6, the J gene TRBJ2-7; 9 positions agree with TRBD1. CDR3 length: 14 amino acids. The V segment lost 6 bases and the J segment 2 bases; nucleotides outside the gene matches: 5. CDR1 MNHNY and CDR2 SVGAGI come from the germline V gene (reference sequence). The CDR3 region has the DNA TGTGCCAGCAGACTGGGACAGGGACCCTACGAGCAGTACTTC. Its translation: CASRLGQGPYEQYF.

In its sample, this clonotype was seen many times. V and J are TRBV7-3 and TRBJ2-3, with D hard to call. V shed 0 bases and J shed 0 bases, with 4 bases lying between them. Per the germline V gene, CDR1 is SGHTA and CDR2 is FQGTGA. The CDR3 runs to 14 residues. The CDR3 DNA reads TGTGCCAGCAGCTTAACCGGAAGCACAGATACGCAGTATTTT. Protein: CASSLTGSTDTQYF. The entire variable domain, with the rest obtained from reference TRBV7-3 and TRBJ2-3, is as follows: GAGVSQTPSNKVTEKGKYVELRCDPISGHTALYWYRQSLGQGPEFLIYFQGTGAADDSGLPNDRFFAVRPEGSVSTLKIQRTERGDSAVYLCASSLTGSTDTQYFGPGTRLTVL.

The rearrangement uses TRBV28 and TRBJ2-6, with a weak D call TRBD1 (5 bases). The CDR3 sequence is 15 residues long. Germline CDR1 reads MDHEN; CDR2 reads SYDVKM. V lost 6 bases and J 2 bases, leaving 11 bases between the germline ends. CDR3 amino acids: CASSEVGAGANVLTF. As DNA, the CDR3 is TGTGCCAGCAGCGAAGTAGGGGCTGGGGCCAACGTCCTGACTTTC.

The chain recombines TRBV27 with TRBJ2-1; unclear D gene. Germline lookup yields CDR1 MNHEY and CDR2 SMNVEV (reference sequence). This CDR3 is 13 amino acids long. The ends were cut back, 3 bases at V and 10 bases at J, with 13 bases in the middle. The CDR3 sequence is CASSFRRTSEQFF. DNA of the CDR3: TGTGCCAGCAGTTTTAGGCGTACAAGCGAGCAGTTCTTC.